The present entry profiles one T cell receptor (beta chain) with its context. The antigen remains unidentified. The assay was immunoSEQ multiplex PCR, and TCRdb's table has in-frame clones only and misses some. The repertoire holds approximately 300,000 clones, with 86% as singletons. The data were obtained in a study of cytomegalovirus exposure and HLA in healthy donors. Points from the study as a whole: Published work reported that the classifier diagnosed cytomegalovirus status with high specificity and sensitivity. In the 95 to 150 validation repertoires, a later analysis found that first-cohort TCR clusters tended to co-occur. The CMV antigen specificity of a few CMV-associated chains was confirmed through in vitro analysis. The study labeled roughly 160 TCR beta chains cytomegalovirus-associated.

The trim removed 5 bases at V and 6 bases at J, leaving 5 bases unmatched. CDR3 size: 15 residues. Germline CDR1 SGHDN, CDR2 FVKESK. The J gene is TRBJ2-3, the V gene TRBV14, with 13 bases that match TRBD2. The sample taken for sequencing was PBMCs. The TCR comes from a woman younger than 35 in good health and CMV-seronegative. For the CDR3, the DNA is TGTGCCAGCAGCAAAGGACTAGCGGGAGTGGATACGCAGTATTTT. Protein: CASSKGLAGVDTQYF.